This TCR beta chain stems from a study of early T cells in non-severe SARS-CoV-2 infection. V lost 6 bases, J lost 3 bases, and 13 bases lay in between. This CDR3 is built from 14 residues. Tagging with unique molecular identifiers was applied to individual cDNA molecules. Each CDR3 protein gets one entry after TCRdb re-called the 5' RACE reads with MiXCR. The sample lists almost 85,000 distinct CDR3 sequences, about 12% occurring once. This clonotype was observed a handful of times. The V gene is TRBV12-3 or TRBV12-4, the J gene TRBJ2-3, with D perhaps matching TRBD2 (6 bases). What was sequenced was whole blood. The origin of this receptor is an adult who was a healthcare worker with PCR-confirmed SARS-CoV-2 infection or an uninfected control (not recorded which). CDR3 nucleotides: TGTGCCAGCAGGATGACTAGTTCGACAGATACGCAGTATTTT. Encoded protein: CASRMTSSTDTQYF.